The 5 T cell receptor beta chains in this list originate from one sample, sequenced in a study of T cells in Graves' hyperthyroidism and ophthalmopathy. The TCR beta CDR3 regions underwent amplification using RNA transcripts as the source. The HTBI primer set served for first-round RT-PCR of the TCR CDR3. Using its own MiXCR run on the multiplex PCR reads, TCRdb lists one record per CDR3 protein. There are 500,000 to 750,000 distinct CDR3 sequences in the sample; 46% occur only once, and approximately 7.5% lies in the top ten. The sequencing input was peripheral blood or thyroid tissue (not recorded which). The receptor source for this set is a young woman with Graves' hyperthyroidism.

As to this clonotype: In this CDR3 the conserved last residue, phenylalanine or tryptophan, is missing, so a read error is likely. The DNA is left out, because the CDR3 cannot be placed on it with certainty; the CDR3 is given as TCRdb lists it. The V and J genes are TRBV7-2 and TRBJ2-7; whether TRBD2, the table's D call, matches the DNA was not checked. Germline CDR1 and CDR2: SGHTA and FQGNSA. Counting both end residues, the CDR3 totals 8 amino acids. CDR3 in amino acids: CASSALAG.

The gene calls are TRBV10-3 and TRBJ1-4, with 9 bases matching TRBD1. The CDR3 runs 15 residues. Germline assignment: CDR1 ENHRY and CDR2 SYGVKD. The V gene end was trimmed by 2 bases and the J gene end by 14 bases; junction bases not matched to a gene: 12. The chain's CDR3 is CAISEPSGTGLSLFF. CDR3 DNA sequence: TGTGCCATCAGTGAGCCTAGCGGGACAGGGTTAAGTCTGTTTTTT.

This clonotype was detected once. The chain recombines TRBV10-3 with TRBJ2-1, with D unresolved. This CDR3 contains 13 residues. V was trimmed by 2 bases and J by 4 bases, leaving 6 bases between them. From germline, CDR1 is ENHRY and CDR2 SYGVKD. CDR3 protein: CAISEPAYNEQFF. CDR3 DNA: TGTGCCATCAGTGAGCCGGCGTACAATGAGCAGTTCTTC.

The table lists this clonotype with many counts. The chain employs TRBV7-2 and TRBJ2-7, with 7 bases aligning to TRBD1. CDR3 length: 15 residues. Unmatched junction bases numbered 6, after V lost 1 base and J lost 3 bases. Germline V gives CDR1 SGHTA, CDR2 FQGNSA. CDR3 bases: TGTGCCAGCAGCTTAGGACAGGGACAGATCTACGAGCAGTACTTC. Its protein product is CASSLGQGQIYEQYF.

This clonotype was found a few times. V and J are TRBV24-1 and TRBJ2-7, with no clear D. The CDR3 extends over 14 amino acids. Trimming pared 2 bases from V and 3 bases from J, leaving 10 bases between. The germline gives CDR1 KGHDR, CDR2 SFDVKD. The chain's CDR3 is CATSDSHTSYEQYF. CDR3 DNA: TGTGCCACCAGTGATTCGCACACCAGCTACGAGCAGTACTTC.